Listed below are T cell receptor beta chains from one sample, sequenced in a study of Graves' ophthalmopathy and Graves' hyperthyroidism. TCRdb processed the multiplex PCR reads anew with MiXCR; each CDR3 protein has one entry. The sample gives 660,000 or so distinct CDR3 sequences, over 40% of which show up once; over 2.5% is in the top ten. Sequenced material: peripheral blood. The receptors come from an adult man with Graves' ophthalmopathy. Each CDR3 is given with its conserved first and last residue. The D gene is left open where the match is weak. Some rows mark clone size as missing; the rest say once, few, many or name a class of expanded clone.

D gene	V gene	clone size	J gene	CDR3 protein	CDR3 DNA
-	TRBV4-3	few	TRBJ1-5	CASSQVRFNQPQHF	TGCGCCAGCAGCCAAGTTAGATTCAATCAGCCCCAGCATTTT
-	TRBV7-9	many	TRBJ1-1	CASSLGRGDTEAFF	TGTGCCAGCAGCTTAGGGAGAGGGGACACTGAAGCTTTCTTT
-	TRBV25-1	-	TRBJ1-1	CASSYFKTGQWKAFF	TGTGCCAGCAGTTACTTCAAAACCGGACAGTGGAAAGCTTTCTTT
-	TRBV3-1	-	TRBJ1-3	CASSQPGVNSGNTIYF	TGTGCCAGCAGCCAGCCAGGGGTCAACTCTGGAAACACCATATATTTT
TRBD1	TRBV7-8	-	TRBJ1-5	CASSPGTGEPRSNQPQHF	TGTGCCAGCAGCCCCGGGACAGGGGAACCTCGAAGCAATCAGCCCCAGCATTTT
-	TRBV7-2	many	TRBJ2-7	CASSTPTSGSYEQYF	TGTGCCAGCAGCACTCCAACTTCGGGCTCCTACGAGCAGTACTTC
-	TRBV7-9	-	TRBJ1-3	CASSVGQGRGNTIYF	TGTGCCAGCAGCGTAGGGCAGGGGAGGGGAAACACCATATATTTT
-	TRBV20-1	many	TRBJ1-5	CSARAPGAQPQHF	TGCAGTGCTAGGGCCCCAGGGGCTCAGCCCCAGCATTTT
-	TRBV19	-	TRBJ2-2	CASTRALSAGELFF	TGTGCCAGTACTCGGGCACTCTCGGCCGGGGAGCTGTTTTTT
TRBD1	TRBV25-1	-	TRBJ2-7	CASSEGTGTVEQYF	TGTGCCAGCAGTGAGGGGACAGGGACGGTCGAGCAGTACTTC
TRBD2	TRBV24-1	many	TRBJ2-2	CATSDWGGTGELFF	TGTGCCACCAGTGATTGGGGGGGAACCGGGGAGCTGTTTTTT
TRBD2	TRBV9	few	TRBJ2-7	CASSPGGTTYEQYF	TGTGCCAGCAGCCCGGGGGGGACGACCTACGAGCAGTACTTC
-	TRBV20-1	-	TRBJ1-2	CSAYLRGSGYGYIF	TGCAGTGCTTACCTCAGGGGTTCTGGCTATGGCTACATCTTC
TRBD1	TRBV10-2	few	TRBJ1-4	CASSPGTGGVKLFF	TGTGCCAGCTCACCCGGGACAGGGGGAGTAAAACTGTTTTTT
TRBD1	TRBV6-5	-	TRBJ1-1	CASRNRHTGGTEAFF	TGTGCCAGCAGAAACCGGCACACAGGGGGCACTGAAGCTTTCTTT
TRBD1	TRBV7-9	many	TRBJ2-7	CASSSPGQGYEQYF	TGTGCCAGCAGCTCTCCGGGACAGGGCTACGAGCAGTACTTC
-	TRBV29-1	many	TRBJ1-4	CSVEDGPGQLFF	TGCAGCGTTGAAGATGGTCCGGGGCAACTGTTTTTT
-	TRBV4-1	-	TRBJ2-7	CASSQERAAYEQYF	TGCGCCAGCAGCCAAGAAAGAGCAGCCTACGAGCAGTACTTC
TRBD1	TRBV9	few	TRBJ1-2	CASSLQQGAGYGYTF	TGTGCCAGCTCACTTCAACAGGGGGCTGGCTATGGCTACACCTTC
-	TRBV24-1	-	TRBJ1-1	CATSGVNTGAFF	TGTGCCACCAGTGGCGTGAACACTGGAGCTTTCTTT
-	TRBV12-3/TRBV12-4	many	TRBJ1-1	CASSRSAEAFF	TGTGCCAGCAGCCGATCGGCGGAAGCTTTCTTT
-	TRBV2	-	TRBJ1-6	CASSADNSPLYF	TGTGCCAGCAGTGCCGATAATTCACCCCTCTACTTT
-	TRBV10-3	-	TRBJ1-1	CASRPLSNTEAFF	TGTGCCAGCAGGCCCCTGTCGAACACTGAAGCTTTCTTT
TRBD2	TRBV19	few	TRBJ2-2	CARVAGRTFTGELFF	TGTGCCAGGGTAGCGGGGAGAACCTTCACCGGGGAGCTGTTTTTT
TRBD2	TRBV20-1	once	TRBJ2-7	CSAWTSGGYEQYF	TGCAGTGCTTGGACTAGCGGAGGCTACGAGCAGTACTTC
-	TRBV7-2	-	TRBJ2-5	CASNQNSKVTQYF	TGCGCCAGCAACCAAAATTCGAAAGTGACCCAGTACTTC
TRBD2	TRBV7-8	many	TRBJ2-7	CASSLTQRGRLASYEQYF	TGTGCCAGCAGCCTCACTCAGCGGGGGCGACTCGCCTCCTACGAGCAGTACTTC
TRBD1	TRBV19	many	TRBJ1-1	CASSTDRDTEAFF	TGTGCCAGCAGCACCGACAGGGACACTGAAGCTTTCTTT
TRBD1	TRBV12-3/TRBV12-4	many	TRBJ1-2	CATSGGTGARTGYTF	TGTGCCACCTCAGGCGGGACAGGGGCTCGGACTGGCTACACCTTC
-	TRBV7-2	many	TRBJ2-7	CASSHGNRVYEQYF	TGTGCCAGCAGCCACGGAAACAGGGTCTACGAGCAGTACTTC
-	TRBV5-1	-	TRBJ1-1	CASSSAGTFTEAFF	TGCGCCAGCAGCTCCGCCGGGACGTTCACTGAAGCTTTCTTT
-	TRBV9	-	TRBJ2-5	CASSQTRRRLPRNLQETQYF	TGTGCCAGCAGCCAGACCCGTCGGAGGCTGCCCCGAAACCTTCAAGAGACCCAGTACTTC
TRBD1	TRBV9	many	TRBJ2-7	CASSVGQGAGNEQYF	TGTGCCAGCAGCGTAGGACAGGGGGCAGGAAACGAGCAGTACTTC
-	TRBV25-1	many	TRBJ1-1	CASTQQGRETFF	TGTGCCAGCACCCAGCAGGGCAGGGAAACTTTCTTT
-	TRBV7-8	-	TRBJ2-5	CASSNNQGIGETQYF	TGTGCCAGCAGTAATAATCAGGGGATCGGGGAGACCCAGTACTTC
-	TRBV25-1	-	TRBJ1-1	CASSEFWGLEAFF	TGTGCCAGCAGTGAATTTTGGGGGCTGGAAGCTTTCTTT
-	TRBV5-1	few	TRBJ2-2	CASSAGHPTGELFF	TGCGCCAGCAGCGCAGGGCACCCCACCGGGGAGCTGTTTTTT
-	TRBV7-9	many	TRBJ1-4	CASSSPGPSNEKLFF	TGTGCCAGCAGCTCCCCGGGACCATCGAATGAAAAACTGTTTTTT
-	TRBV10-3	many	TRBJ2-7	CAISESDYEQYF	TGTGCCATCAGTGAGTCGGACTACGAGCAGTACTTC
-	TRBV7-8	many	TRBJ2-7	CASSEKQGYEQYF	TGTGCCAGCAGCGAGAAACAGGGCTACGAGCAGTACTTC
-	TRBV10-2	-	TRBJ2-1	CASSSTRGRWDEQFF	TGCGCCAGCAGTAGCACCAGGGGCAGGTGGGATGAGCAGTTCTTC
TRBD1	TRBV9	many	TRBJ1-2	CASSPDRGGGYTF	TGTGCCAGCAGCCCTGACAGGGGCGGGGGCTACACCTTC
-	TRBV7-9	-	TRBJ2-7	CASSLSPSAGVGEQYF	TGTGCCAGCAGCTTATCGCCCTCGGCAGGGGTAGGTGAGCAGTACTTC
-	TRBV2	many	TRBJ1-2	CASTDTYGYTF	TGTGCCAGCACCGACACGTATGGCTACACCTTC
-	TRBV6-1	few	TRBJ2-7	CASSQVGSAGYEQYF	TGTGCCAGCAGCCAAGTGGGGAGTGCAGGGTACGAGCAGTACTTC
-	TRBV6-6	few	TRBJ1-2	CASSRRTAQRRYGYTF	TGTGCCAGCAGCCGACGGACGGCTCAAAGGCGGTATGGCTACACCTTC
-	TRBV24-1	many	TRBJ2-7	CATSGTPSYEQYF	TGTGCCACCAGTGGTACCCCCTCCTACGAGCAGTACTTC
-	TRBV5-8	many	TRBJ1-5	CASSLGTDNSNQPQHF	TGTGCCAGCAGCTTGGGGACAGACAATAGCAATCAGCCCCAGCATTTT
-	TRBV7-9	many	TRBJ2-7	CASSSEHEAYEQYF	TGTGCCAGCAGCTCGGAACACGAGGCCTACGAGCAGTACTTC
TRBD1	TRBV11-3	few	TRBJ2-5	CASTRTGGGETQYF	TGTGCCAGCACCCGGACAGGGGGTGGGGAGACCCAGTACTTC
-	TRBV25-1	-	TRBJ1-6	CASSEGGGSPLHF	TGTGCCAGCAGTGAGGGTGGGGGCTCACCCCTCCACTTT
-	TRBV19	many	TRBJ1-5	CASSTVVGPRETPQHF	TGTGCCAGTAGTACCGTCGTAGGCCCCAGGGAGACGCCCCAGCATTTT
-	TRBV7-9	many	TRBJ2-5	CASSPTYGETQYF	TGTGCCAGCAGCCCGACTTACGGGGAGACCCAGTACTTC
TRBD1	TRBV25-1	-	TRBJ2-5	CASSARQGKETQYF	TGTGCCAGCAGTGCCAGACAGGGTAAAGAGACCCAGTACTTC
-	TRBV9	-	TRBJ2-7	CASSVSSWGAEQYF	TGTGCCAGCAGCGTCTCCTCCTGGGGGGCCGAGCAGTACTTC